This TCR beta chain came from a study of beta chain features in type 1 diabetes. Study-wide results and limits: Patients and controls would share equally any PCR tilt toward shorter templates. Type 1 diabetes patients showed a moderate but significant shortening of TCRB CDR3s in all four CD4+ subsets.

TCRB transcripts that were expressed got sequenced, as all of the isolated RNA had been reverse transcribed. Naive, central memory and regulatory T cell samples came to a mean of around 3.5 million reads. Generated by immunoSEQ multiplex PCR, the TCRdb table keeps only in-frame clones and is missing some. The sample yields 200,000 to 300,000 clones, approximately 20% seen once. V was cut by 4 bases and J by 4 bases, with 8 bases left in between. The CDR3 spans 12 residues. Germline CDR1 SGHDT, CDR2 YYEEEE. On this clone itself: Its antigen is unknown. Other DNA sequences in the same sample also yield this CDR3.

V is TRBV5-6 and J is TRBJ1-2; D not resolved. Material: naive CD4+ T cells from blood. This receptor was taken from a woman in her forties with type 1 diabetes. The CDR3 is CASSLYSYGYTF. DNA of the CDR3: TGTGCCAGCAGCCTTTACAGCTATGGCTACACCTTC.